This T cell receptor beta chain was captured by sequencing in a study of tumour-infiltrating T cells in Burkitt lymphoma. The overall study: Survival, overall and progression-free, tracked with productive clonality.

Germline V lookup: CDR1 SGDLS, CDR2 YYNGEE. Between the trimmed V and J ends, which lost 4 bases and 4 bases, there was a span of 7 bases. The CDR3 is 12 residues long. Produced via immunoSEQ multiplex PCR; TCRdb's table is partial and in-frame only. Of 1,700 or so clones in the sample, 60% to 75% were seen once. The sequence derives from a human donor with diffuse large B-cell lymphoma. The sequencing sample was made of tumor tissue. This chain connects TRBV9 to TRBJ2-3; no firm D call. The CDR3 sequence is CASSQLADTQYF. The CDR3 DNA sequence: TGTGCCAGCAGCCAGCTAGCAGATACGCAGTATTTT.